Listed below are T cell receptor beta chains from one sample, sequenced in a study of blood T cells in healthy people across ages. Each CDR3 protein gets one entry after TCRdb re-called the 5' RACE reads with MiXCR. The sample includes around 1,800,000 distinct CDR3 sequences, roughly 43% of them seen just once. Material: blood. These receptors all come from a human donor in good health. The CDR3 runs from the conserved cysteine through the conserved F or W. A D gene is named only where the DNA matches it firmly. Size values are once, few and many counts, or a class for expanded clones, and some rows have none.

clone_size	d_call	v_call	j_call	cdr3_aa	cdr3_nt
many	TRBD2	TRBV7-2	TRBJ2-4	CASSLLAGYDIQYF	TGTGCCAGCAGCCTCCTAGCGGGGTATGACATTCAGTACTTC
NA	NA	TRBV11-3	TRBJ2-5	CASSLWQGIQETQYF	TGTGCCAGCAGCTTATGGCAGGGGATCCAAGAGACCCAGTACTTC
few	NA	TRBV2	TRBJ2-7	CASSENRGGYEQYF	TGTGCCAGCAGTGAAAACAGGGGGGGTTACGAGCAGTACTTC
NA	NA	TRBV27	TRBJ2-1	CASSNGPVHEQFF	TGTGCCAGCAGTAACGGACCCGTCCATGAGCAGTTCTTC
NA	NA	TRBV4-3	TRBJ2-1	CASSRLLVSNEQFF	TGCGCCAGTAGCCGTTTACTAGTGAGCAATGAGCAGTTCTTC
NA	TRBD2	TRBV6-2/TRBV6-3	TRBJ2-3	CASSQTSGTDTDTQYF	TGTGCCAGCAGTCAGACTAGCGGGACCGACACAGATACGCAGTATTTT
NA	TRBD1	TRBV6-5	TRBJ2-7	CASSYHRQGLDYEQYF	TGTGCCAGCAGTTACCATCGACAGGGGTTAGACTACGAGCAGTACTTC
few	NA	TRBV4-1	TRBJ2-7	CASSQGWGIYEQYF	TGCGCCAGCAGCCAAGGATGGGGGATCTACGAGCAGTACTTC
once	TRBD2	TRBV6-2/TRBV6-3	TRBJ2-7	CASSNGGKYGGRVAYEQYF	TGTGCCAGCAGTAACGGGGGGAAATACGGGGGAAGAGTGGCGTACGAGCAGTACTTC
few	NA	TRBV5-1	TRBJ1-1	CASTIQGQDTEAFF	TGCGCCAGCACCATCCAGGGGCAGGACACTGAAGCTTTCTTT
few	NA	TRBV5-1	TRBJ2-3	CASSLHGPPPTDTQYF	TGCGCCAGCAGCTTGCATGGACCTCCCCCCACAGATACGCAGTATTTT
once	TRBD2	TRBV9	TRBJ2-3	CASSVSGLAGTDAQYF	TGTGCCAGCAGCGTATCGGGACTAGCGGGCACAGATGCGCAGTATTTT
few	TRBD1	TRBV29-1	TRBJ1-1	CSVDSRDREGTEAFF	TGCAGCGTGGACTCCCGGGACAGGGAGGGGACTGAAGCTTTCTTT
NA	NA	TRBV3-1	TRBJ2-4	CASSHIVEDIQYF	TGTGCCAGCAGCCATATAGTGGAGGACATTCAGTACTTC
NA	TRBD2	TRBV3-1	TRBJ2-3	CASSPTRAGIRDTQYF	TGTGCCAGCAGCCCTACGAGAGCGGGGATAAGAGATACGCAGTATTTT
many	TRBD1	TRBV28	TRBJ1-2	CASRLQGAGYGYTF	TGTGCCAGCAGACTACAGGGGGCGGGCTATGGCTACACCTTC